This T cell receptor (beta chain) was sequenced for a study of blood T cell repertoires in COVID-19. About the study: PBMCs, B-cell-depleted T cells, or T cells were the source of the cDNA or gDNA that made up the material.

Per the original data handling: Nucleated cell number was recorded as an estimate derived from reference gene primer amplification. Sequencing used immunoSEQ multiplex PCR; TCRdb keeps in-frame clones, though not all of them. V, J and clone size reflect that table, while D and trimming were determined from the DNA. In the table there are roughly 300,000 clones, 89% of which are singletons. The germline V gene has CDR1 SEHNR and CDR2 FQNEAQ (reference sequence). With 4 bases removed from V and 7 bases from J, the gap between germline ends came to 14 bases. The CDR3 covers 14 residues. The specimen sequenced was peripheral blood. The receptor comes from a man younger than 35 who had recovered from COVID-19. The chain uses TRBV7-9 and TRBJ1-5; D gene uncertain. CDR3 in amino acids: CASSSAGVSQPQHF. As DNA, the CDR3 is TGTGCCAGCAGCTCTGCCGGGGTTAGCCAGCCCCAGCATTTT.